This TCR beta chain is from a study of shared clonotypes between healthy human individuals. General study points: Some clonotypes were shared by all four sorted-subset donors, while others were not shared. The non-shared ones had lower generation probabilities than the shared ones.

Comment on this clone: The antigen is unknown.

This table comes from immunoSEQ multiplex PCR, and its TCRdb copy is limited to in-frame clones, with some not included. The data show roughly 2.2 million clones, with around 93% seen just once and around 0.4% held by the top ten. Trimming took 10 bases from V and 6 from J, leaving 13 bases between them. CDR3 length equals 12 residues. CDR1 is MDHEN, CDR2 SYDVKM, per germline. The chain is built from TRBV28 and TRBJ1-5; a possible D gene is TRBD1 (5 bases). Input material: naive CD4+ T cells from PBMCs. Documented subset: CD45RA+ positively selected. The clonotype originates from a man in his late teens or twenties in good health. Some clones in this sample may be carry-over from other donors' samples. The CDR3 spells CATQDQGQPQHF. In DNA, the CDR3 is TGTGCCACCCAAGACCAGGGTCAGCCCCAGCATTTT.